These 30 T cell receptor beta chains originate from one sample sequenced in a study of blood T cell repertoires in COVID-19. Assay used: immunoSEQ multiplex PCR; TCRdb lists only in-frame clones, some missing. The repertoire includes more than 250,000 clones, around 87% of them detected once, and roughly 5% sits in the top ten. Sequencing was done on a sample of PBMCs or T cells enriched from blood (not recorded which). The receptors derive from a woman in her thirties who had recovered from COVID-19.

V gene TRBV30 combines with J gene TRBJ2-6, with D uncertain. The CDR3 runs to 13 residues. Germline CDR1 and CDR2: GTSNPN and SVGIG (reference sequence). V shed 0 bases and J shed 3 bases, with 3 bases lying between them. CDR3 residues: CAWSVHGANVLTF. The DNA for the CDR3 is TGTGCCTGGAGTGTACATGGGGCCAACGTCCTGACTTTC.

The V gene is TRBV6-2 or TRBV6-3, the J gene TRBJ1-2; no firm D call. V was clipped by 5 bases and J by 4 bases, with 8 bases between them. The V gene's germline CDR1 is MNHEY and CDR2 SVGEGT. This CDR3 has 12 amino acids. In nucleotides, the CDR3 is TGTGCCAGCAGTCGAGGAAGCTATGGCTACACCTTC. Residues: CASSRGSYGYTF.

J is TRBJ1-2 and V is TRBV28; 7 bases agree with TRBD1. V lost 6 bases, J lost 6 bases, and 16 bases stayed unmatched. Per germline, CDR1 MDHEN and CDR2 SYDVKM. The CDR3 sequence is 16 residues long. The CDR3 spells CASSTLDRSIGHGYTF. The CDR3 DNA is TGTGCCAGCAGCACCCTGGACAGGTCCATCGGGCATGGCTACACCTTC.

The chain couples TRBV9 to TRBJ2-3; 7 bases map to TRBD2. Trimming took 0 bases from V and 6 from J; bases not matched to a gene: 7. The CDR3 consists of 15 residues. Germline CDR1 reads SGDLS; CDR2 reads YYNGEE. CDR3 nucleotides: TGTGCCAGCAGCGTAGGGGCTAGCGGAGGGGATACGCAGTATTTT. This translates into CASSVGASGGDTQYF. The full variable domain, in which reference TRBV9 and TRBJ2-3 provide the parts outside the CDR3, is DSGVTQTPKHLITATGQRVTLRCSPRSGDLSVYWYQQSLDQGLQFLIQYYNGEERAKGNILERFSAQQFPDLHSELNLSSLELGDSALYFCASSVGASGGDTQYFGPGTRLTVL.

The CDR3 sequence is CASSARTGEGQPQHF. The CDR3 DNA reads as TGTGCCAGCAGTGCCAGGACAGGAGAAGGTCAGCCCCAGCATTTT. The chain recombines TRBV7-2 with TRBJ1-5; the match to TRBD1 covers 7 bases. The CDR3 totals 15 residues. Germline V gene sequence: CDR1 SGHTA, CDR2 FQGNSA. The V segment lost 6 bases and the J segment 6 bases; nucleotides outside the gene matches: 11.

The chain carries TRBV5-4 and TRBJ2-1, with 12 positions matching TRBD2. V lost 3 bases and J lost 3; bases outside the gene matches: 10. The CDR3 extends over 18 amino acids. Germline V CDR1 and CDR2: SGHNT, YYREEE (reference sequence). In DNA form, the CDR3 reads TGTGCCAGCAGCTCCACGAGGACTAGCGGGGTGGACTACAATGAGCAGTTCTTC. This translates into CASSSTRTSGVDYNEQFF.

This clone was found once. The V call is TRBV19, the J call TRBJ2-1; D ambiguous. From germline, CDR1 is LNHDA and CDR2 SQIVND (reference sequence). The CDR3 is 13 residues long. The V gene lost 5 bases and the J gene lost 5 bases, with 10 bases spanning the gap. The CDR3: CASSRQVDNEQFF. The CDR3 nucleotides are TGTGCCAGTAGTCGGCAGGTAGACAATGAGCAGTTCTTC.

The chain couples TRBV5-8 to TRBJ1-2, with D unresolved. The CDR3 loop spans 14 amino acids. V was cut by 0 bases and J by 7 bases, with 13 bases left in between. Germline CDR1 reads SGHTS; CDR2 reads YDEGEE. The CDR3 bases are TGTGCCAGCAGCTTGGTCGCTGTCCGAGGTGGCTACACCTTC. Its protein product is CASSLVAVRGGYTF.

V and J are TRBV10-3 and TRBJ2-7; 7 bases align to TRBD1. The CDR3 runs to 13 residues. CDR1 ENHRY and CDR2 SYGVKD come from the germline V gene. Trimming cost V 8 bases and J 3 bases; bases outside gene matches: 7. CDR3 in DNA: TGTGCCATCTCCGGGGACAGAGTCTACGAGCAGTACTTC. Its translation: CAISGDRVYEQYF.

This clone was detected once. This chain links TRBV19 with TRBJ1-1; possible D gene TRBD1, 5 bases. V was trimmed by 4 bases and J by 5 bases, leaving 14 bases between them. The germline V gene encodes CDR1 LNHDA and CDR2 SQIVND (reference sequence). The CDR3 spans 14 residues. CDR3 loop: CASSKRQGRTEAFF. DNA of the CDR3: TGTGCCAGTAGTAAGAGGCAGGGCAGGACTGAAGCTTTCTTT.

This rearrangement joins TRBV6-4 to TRBJ2-6; no reliable D call. The CDR3 runs 13 residues. CDR1 is MRHNA, CDR2 SNTAGT, per germline. V dropped 9 bases and J dropped 1 base, with 7 bases sitting between them. The CDR3, as DNA: TGTGCCAGTAGCAATTCTGGGGCCAACGTCCTGACTTTC. This gives the protein CASSNSGANVLTF.

V gene TRBV9 combines with J gene TRBJ1-6; D remains unclear. CDR1 and CDR2 (germline): SGDLS, YYNGEE. Trimming took 0 bases from V and 6 from J, leaving 10 bases between them. This CDR3 comprises 15 residues. The CDR3 sequence is CASSVGHVSNSPLHF. CDR3 nucleotides: TGTGCCAGCAGCGTAGGGCATGTATCTAATTCACCCCTCCACTTT.

The rearrangement uses TRBV4-2 and TRBJ1-3; D is undetermined. CDR3 size: 15 residues. V was trimmed by 4 bases and J by 4 bases, leaving 14 bases between them. CDR1 is LGHNA and CDR2 is YNFKEQ in the germline V gene. CDR3 bases: TGTGCCAGCAGCCCAGACCCCTTACGGGGAAACACCATATATTTT. Protein product: CASSPDPLRGNTIYF.

This clone was recorded only once. This sequence joins TRBV4-3 and TRBJ1-4, with 8 bases lining up with TRBD1. The CDR3 loop spans 16 amino acids. The J segment lost 5 bases and the V segment lost 0 bases, leaving 5 bases of the junction unmatched. CDR1 and CDR2 (germline): LGHNA, YSLEER. In nucleotides, the CDR3 is TGCGCCAGCAGCCAAGAGAATCGACAGGGGAATGAAAAACTGTTTTTT. Translation gives CASSQENRQGNEKLFF.

The chain links TRBV3-1 (or the pseudogene TRBV3-2) to TRBJ1-1; possible D gene TRBD1, 6 bases. The germline V and J ends were trimmed by 4 bases and 7 bases, with 22 bases remaining between them. Germline values: CDR1 LGHDT, CDR2 YNNKEL (reference sequence). The CDR3 contains 16 residues. The CDR3 reads CASSLGGARFGREAFF. CDR3 bases: TGTGCCAGCAGCCTAGGGGGGGCCAGATTCGGGCGTGAAGCTTTCTTT.

Worth noting for this clone: At the DNA level, this CDR3 is encoded by other sequences in the same sample as well. The rearrangement uses TRBV9 and TRBJ2-3; TRBD2 might be the D (7 bases). V lost 8 bases and J 3 bases, leaving 19 bases between the germline ends. This CDR3 spans 15 amino acids. CDR1 SGDLS and CDR2 YYNGEE come from the germline V gene. CDR3 DNA: TGTGCCAGTACCAGGGCGGGGGCGTTGACAGATACGCAGTATTTT. Translation gives CASTRAGALTDTQYF.

V and J are TRBV5-1 and TRBJ2-3; D call uncertain. Trimming pared 4 bases from V and 2 bases from J, leaving 11 bases between. The CDR3 loop spans 14 amino acids. Germline CDR1 SGHRS, CDR2 YFSETQ. DNA of the CDR3: TGCGCCAGCAGCGCTGACACGCTCACAGATACGCAGTATTTT. Its translation is CASSADTLTDTQYF.

The chain links TRBV3-1 (or the pseudogene TRBV3-2) to TRBJ2-3, with 10 bases aligning to TRBD2. The CDR3 is made up of 15 amino acids. Germline V gene lookup returns CDR1 LGHDT and CDR2 YNNKEL (reference sequence). V was pared by 2 bases and J by 7 bases, with 6 bases of the junction left unmatched. The CDR3 loop is CASSQLSGGAHTQYF. CDR3 DNA: TGTGCCAGCAGCCAACTAAGCGGGGGGGCCCATACGCAGTATTTT.

The V and J genes are TRBV15 and TRBJ2-6; possibly TRBD2 for D (5 bases). The germline V gene encodes CDR1 LNHNV and CDR2 YYDKDF (reference sequence). The CDR3 spans 15 residues. Trimming took off 5 bases at V and 0 bases at J, with 8 bases between the two ends. The CDR3 coding sequence is TGTGCCACCAGCCATGACTACTCTGGGGCCAACGTCCTGACTTTC. Amino acids: CATSHDYSGANVLTF. The full variable domain, rest sourced from reference TRBV15 and TRBJ2-6, is DAMVIQNPRYQVTQFGKPVTLSCSQTLNHNVMYWYQQKSSQAPKLLFHYYDKDFNNEADTPDNFQSRRPNTSFCFLDIRSPGLGDTAMYLCATSHDYSGANVLTFGAGSRLTVL.

This chain connects TRBV29-1 to TRBJ1-1, with TRBD1 identical over 7 bases. This CDR3 is built from 15 residues. Trimming removed 7 bases from V and 4 bases from J; junction bases left unmatched: 15. Germline V gene data show CDR1 as SQVTM and CDR2 as ANQGSEA. This CDR3 reads CSAGSRQGVRTEAFF. CDR3 in DNA: TGCAGCGCCGGAAGTCGACAGGGAGTTCGCACTGAAGCTTTCTTT.

This chain connects TRBV5-1 to TRBJ2-1, with D tentatively TRBD1 (5 bases). CDR1 is SGHRS, CDR2 YFSETQ, per germline. The CDR3 runs 15 residues. The V end was cut by 4 bases, the J end by 0 bases, with 11 bases between. DNA of the CDR3: TGCGCCAGCAGCGACAGCCCGAGCTCCTACAATGAGCAGTTCTTC. It is translated as CASSDSPSSYNEQFF.

The chain recombines TRBV19 with TRBJ2-2, with 7 bases matching TRBD1. Per the germline V gene, CDR1 is LNHDA and CDR2 is SQIVND (reference sequence). V was pared by 6 bases and J by 2 bases, with 9 bases of the junction left unmatched. The CDR3 runs 16 residues. The CDR3 region has the DNA TGTGCCAGTAGCTGGATAACAGGGGCCAACACCGGGGAGCTGTTTTTT. Encoded protein: CASSWITGANTGELFF.

The chain combines TRBV7-2 with TRBJ2-3, with 12 bases matching TRBD2. V was clipped by 6 bases and J by 5 bases; unmatched bases: 9. The CDR3 runs to 16 residues. CDR1 and CDR2 (germline): SGHTA, FQGNSA. The CDR3 loop reads CASSSWTSGVGDTQYF. As DNA, the CDR3 is TGTGCCAGCAGTTCCTGGACTAGCGGGGTTGGAGATACGCAGTATTTT.

The rearrangement links TRBV13 to TRBJ1-1; D remains unclear. Per germline, CDR1 PRHDT and CDR2 FYEKMQ (reference sequence). Deletions cut 4 bases from V and 0 bases from J, with 12 bases between. This CDR3 region has 15 residues. The CDR3 DNA sequence: TGTGCCAGCAGCTCAGGCGAGGGTCTGAACACTGAAGCTTTCTTT. Protein sequence: CASSSGEGLNTEAFF.

The table lists this clone with a count of one. The V gene is TRBV28, the J gene TRBJ1-2; no definite D call. The CDR3 is made up of 11 amino acids. Deletions cut 6 bases from V and 12 bases from J, with 14 bases between. The germline CDR1 and CDR2 sequences are MDHEN and SYDVKM. CDR3 in DNA: TGTGCCAGCAGCACTTGGTTGGTCAACACCTTC. Translated, it gives CASSTWLVNTF.

The chain couples TRBV15 to TRBJ1-3, with D tentatively TRBD1 (5 bases). CDR1 and CDR2 (germline): LNHNV, YYDKDF (reference sequence). V was clipped by 0 bases and J by 4 bases, with 10 bases between them. This CDR3 has 15 amino acids. CDR3 nucleotides: TGTGCCACCAGCAGAGACCGACAGACAGGAAACACCATATATTTT. This codes for CATSRDRQTGNTIYF.

The rearrangement uses TRBV6-6 and TRBJ2-7; TRBD1 aligns across 10 bases. Per the germline V gene, CDR1 is MNHNY and CDR2 is SVGAGI (reference sequence). The CDR3 has 17 residues. J was trimmed by 2 bases and V by 5 bases; bases with no gene match: 12. CDR3 sequence (DNA): TGTGCCAGCAGTCCTCCTCGGGGGACAGGGGATCCCTACGAGCAGTACTTC. Encoded protein: CASSPPRGTGDPYEQYF.

This clone was picked up one time. The chain couples TRBV11-3 to TRBJ2-1, with TRBD2 matching 13 bases. This CDR3 is built from 15 residues. Germline V gene sequence: CDR1 SGHNT, CDR2 YENEEA. J lost 9 bases, V lost 1 base, and 3 bases had no gene match. The CDR3 loop reads CASSLGLAGGSEQFF. Written as DNA, the CDR3 is TGTGCCAGCAGCTTAGGACTAGCGGGGGGTAGTGAGCAGTTCTTC.

This chain connects TRBV3-1 (or the pseudogene TRBV3-2) to TRBJ1-1, with D perhaps matching TRBD1 (6 bases). V gave up 4 bases and J gave up 10 bases, with 19 bases separating them. The CDR3 is 14 residues long. Germline CDR1 and CDR2: LGHDT and YNNKEL (reference sequence). CDR3 in DNA: TGTGCCAGCAGCCCTTCAGCAAGAACAGGGAGAGCTTTCTTT. This encodes CASSPSARTGRAFF.

V gene TRBV5-1 combines with J gene TRBJ2-5; 9 nucleotides align to TRBD2. The J segment lost 2 bases and the V segment lost 0 bases, leaving 2 bases of the junction unmatched. This CDR3 is built from 15 residues. In germline, CDR1 is SGHRS, CDR2 YFSETQ. Here the CDR3 reads CASSLALAGQETQYF. CDR3 DNA sequence: TGCGCCAGCAGCTTGGCCCTAGCGGGGCAAGAGACCCAGTACTTC. The entire variable domain, with the rest obtained from reference TRBV5-1 and TRBJ2-5, is as follows: KAGVTQTPRYLIKTRGQQVTLSCSPISGHRSVSWYQQTPGQGLQFLFEYFSETQRNKGNFPGRFSGRQFSNSRSEMNVSTLELGDSALYLCASSLALAGQETQYFGPGTRLLVL.